These 7 T cell receptor beta chains originate from one sample sequenced in a study of cytomegalovirus exposure and HLA in healthy donors. PCR employed 60 Vbeta and 13 Jbeta primers. The method was immunoSEQ multiplex PCR; TCRdb's version includes in-frame clones alone and lacks a portion of them. The table includes approximately 100,000 clones, approximately 78% detected once. Material: PBMCs. The receptors derive from a middle-aged woman in good health and CMV-seronegative.

CDR3 protein: CASSPIGEGTGNEQFF. The CDR3 nucleotides read TGCGCCAGCAGCCCCATCGGTGAGGGGACAGGCAATGAGCAGTTCTTC. The chain recombines TRBV4-3 with TRBJ2-1, with 8 bases matching TRBD1. Germline V lookup: CDR1 LGHNA, CDR2 YSLEER. This CDR3 is built from 16 residues. Unmatched junction bases numbered 11, after V lost 4 bases and J lost 6 bases.

The chain recombines TRBV7-6 with TRBJ2-5, with 9 nucleotides matching TRBD1. The CDR3 consists of 15 residues. Germline-derived CDR1 and CDR2 are SGHVS and FNYEAQ. After removal of 5 bases from V and 2 bases from J, the junction contained 6 bases not matched to a gene. CDR3 amino acids: CASSRRTGAQETQYF. In DNA, the CDR3 is TGTGCCAGCAGCCGACGGACAGGGGCGCAAGAGACCCAGTACTTC.

The rearrangement uses TRBV19 and TRBJ2-7; TRBD2 agrees at 7 bases. Germline V gives CDR1 LNHDA, CDR2 SQIVND (reference sequence). V trimming: 6 bases; J trimming: 2 bases; junction bases outside the gene matches: 7. The CDR3 contains 14 residues. In nucleotides, the CDR3 is TGTGCCAGTAGGTGGTCTAGCGGTCCCTACGAGCAGTACTTC. It yields the protein CASRWSSGPYEQYF.

This clone has a single count. The rearrangement links TRBV7-2 to TRBJ1-1; perhaps TRBD1 as D (5 bases). Germline V gene data show CDR1 as SGHTA and CDR2 as FQGNSA. Trimming shortened V by 3 bases and J by 7 bases, and 9 bases separated the two germline ends. The CDR3 runs to 12 residues. CDR3 sequence: CASSFQGFEAFF. The CDR3 coding sequence is TGTGCCAGCAGCTTCCAGGGTTTTGAAGCTTTCTTT.

The V gene is TRBV6-1, the J gene TRBJ1-5; D might be TRBD1 (6 bases). The CDR3 contains 15 residues. Deletions cut 5 bases from V and 4 bases from J, with 15 bases between. Germline V gene lookup returns CDR1 MNHNS and CDR2 SASEGT. DNA of the CDR3: TGTGCCAGCAGTCGAGGGGGGGGCCCTAATCAGCCCCAGCATTTT. Amino acid sequence: CASSRGGGPNQPQHF.

The chain recombines TRBV7-2 with TRBJ2-3; D is uncertain. V lost 0 bases and J 1 base, leaving 8 bases between the germline ends. CDR1 and CDR2 from the germline V gene are SGHTA and FQGNSA. CDR3 size: 15 residues. The CDR3 region has the DNA TGTGCCAGCAGCTTAGCGGGCACGGGCACAGATACGCAGTATTTT. Translation: CASSLAGTGTDTQYF.

This chain connects TRBV19 to TRBJ1-5; D unclear. The CDR3 totals 13 residues. The V gene lost 6 bases and the J gene lost 7 bases, with 13 bases spanning the gap. CDR1 and CDR2 from the germline V gene are LNHDA and SQIVND (reference sequence). CDR3 region: CASSFQQWQPQHF. DNA of the CDR3: TGTGCCAGTAGCTTCCAACAGTGGCAGCCCCAGCATTTT.